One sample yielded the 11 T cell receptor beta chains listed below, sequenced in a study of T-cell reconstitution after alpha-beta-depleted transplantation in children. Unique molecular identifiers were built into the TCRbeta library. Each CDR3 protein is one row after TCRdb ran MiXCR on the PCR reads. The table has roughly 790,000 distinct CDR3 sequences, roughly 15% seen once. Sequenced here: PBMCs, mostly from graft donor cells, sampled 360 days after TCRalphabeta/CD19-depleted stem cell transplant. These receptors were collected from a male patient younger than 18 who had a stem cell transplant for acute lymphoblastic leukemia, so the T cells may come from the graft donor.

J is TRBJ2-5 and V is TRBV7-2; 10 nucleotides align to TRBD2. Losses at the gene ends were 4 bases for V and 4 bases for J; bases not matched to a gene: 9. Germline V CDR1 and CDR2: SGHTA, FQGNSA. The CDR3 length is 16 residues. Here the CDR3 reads CASSYNLAGAGETQYF. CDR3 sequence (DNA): TGTGCCAGCAGCTATAATCTAGCGGGAGCCGGAGAGACCCAGTACTTC.

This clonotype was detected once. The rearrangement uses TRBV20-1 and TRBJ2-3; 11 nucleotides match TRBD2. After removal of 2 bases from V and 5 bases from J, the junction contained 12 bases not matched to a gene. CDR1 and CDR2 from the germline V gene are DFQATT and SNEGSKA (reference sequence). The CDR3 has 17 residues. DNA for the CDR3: TGCAGTGCTAGAAACTCGTTAGCGGGAGGGGTTTTAGATACGCAGTATTTT. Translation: CSARNSLAGGVLDTQYF.

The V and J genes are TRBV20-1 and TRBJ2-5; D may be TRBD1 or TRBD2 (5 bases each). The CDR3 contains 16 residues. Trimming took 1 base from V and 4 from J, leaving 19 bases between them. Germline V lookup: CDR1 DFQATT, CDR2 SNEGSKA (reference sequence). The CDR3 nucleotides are TGCAGTGCTAGAGCGTGGGGGACGACAGTCCCAGAGACCCAGTACTTC. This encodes CSARAWGTTVPETQYF.

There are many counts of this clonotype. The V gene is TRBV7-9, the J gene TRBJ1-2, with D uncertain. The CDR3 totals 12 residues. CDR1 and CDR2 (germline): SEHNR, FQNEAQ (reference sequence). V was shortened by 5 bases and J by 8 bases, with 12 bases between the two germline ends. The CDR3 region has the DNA TGTGCCAGCAGCCCCGGGGAGCGCGGCTACACCTTC. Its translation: CASSPGERGYTF.

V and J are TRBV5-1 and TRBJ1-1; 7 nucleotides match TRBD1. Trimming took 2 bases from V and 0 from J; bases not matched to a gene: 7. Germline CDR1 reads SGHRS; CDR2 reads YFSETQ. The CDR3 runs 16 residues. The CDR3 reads CASSFRQGLMNTEAFF. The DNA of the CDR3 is TGCGCCAGCAGCTTTCGACAGGGCCTCATGAACACTGAAGCTTTCTTT.

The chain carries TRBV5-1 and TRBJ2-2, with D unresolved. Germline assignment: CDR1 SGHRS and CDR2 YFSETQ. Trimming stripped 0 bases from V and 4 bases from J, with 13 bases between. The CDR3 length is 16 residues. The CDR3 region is CASSLVWELGTGELFF. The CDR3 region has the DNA TGCGCCAGCAGCTTGGTTTGGGAACTCGGCACCGGGGAGCTGTTTTTT.

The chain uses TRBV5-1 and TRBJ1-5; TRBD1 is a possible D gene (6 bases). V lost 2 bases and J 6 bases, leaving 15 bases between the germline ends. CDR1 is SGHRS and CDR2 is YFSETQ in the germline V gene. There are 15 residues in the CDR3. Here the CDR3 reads CASSFTSGVGQPQHF. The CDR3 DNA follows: TGCGCCAGCAGCTTTACATCAGGGGTAGGTCAGCCCCAGCATTTT.

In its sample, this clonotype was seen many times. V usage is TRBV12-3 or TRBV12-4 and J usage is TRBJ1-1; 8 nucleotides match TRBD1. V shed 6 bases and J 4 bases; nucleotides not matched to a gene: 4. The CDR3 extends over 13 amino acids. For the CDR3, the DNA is TGTGCCAGCAGCCTGACAGGGGTCACTGAAGCTTTCTTT. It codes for CASSLTGVTEAFF.

The DNA for the CDR3 is TGCGCCAGCAGCCCTACCCAGGATACGCAGTATTTT. It encodes CASSPTQDTQYF. The gene calls are TRBV5-1 and TRBJ2-3, with D unclear. V shed 4 bases and J shed 6 bases, with 9 bases lying between them. Germline CDR1 and CDR2: SGHRS and YFSETQ. The CDR3 loop spans 12 amino acids.

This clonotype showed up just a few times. CDR3 nucleotide sequence: TGTGCCAGCAGCCGAGTTACCTACGAGCAGTACTTC. Protein product: CASSRVTYEQYF. The chain is built from TRBV5-6 and TRBJ2-7; D call uncertain. Trimming cost V 4 bases and J 2 bases, with 7 bases left between them. This CDR3 has 12 residues. The germline CDR1 and CDR2 sequences are SGHDT and YYEEEE.

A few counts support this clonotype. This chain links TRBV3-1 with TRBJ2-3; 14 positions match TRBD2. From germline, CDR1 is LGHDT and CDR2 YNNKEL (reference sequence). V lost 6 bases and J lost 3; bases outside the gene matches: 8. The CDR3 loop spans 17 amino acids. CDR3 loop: CASSPFGTSGSTDTQYF. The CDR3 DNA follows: TGTGCCAGCAGTCCTTTTGGGACTAGCGGGAGTACAGATACGCAGTATTTT.